This T cell receptor beta chain was documented in a study of shared clonotypes between healthy human individuals. This clone was counted only a few times. For every subset, genomic DNA was evenly distributed across several immunoSEQ plates. The data were produced by immunoSEQ multiplex PCR, yet TCRdb's version contains in-frame clones alone and is incomplete. The sample has 850,000 to 1,200,000 clones; around 76% are singletons. Trimming cost V 2 bases and J 0 bases, with 11 bases left between them. The CDR3 consists of 16 residues. CDR1 is MNHEY and CDR2 is SMNVEV in the germline V gene (reference sequence).

Sequenced input: memory CD4+ T cells sorted from blood. The sample's subset: CD45RA-negative fraction. The clonotype was recovered from a man between 18 and 35 years old in good health. This chain connects TRBV27 to TRBJ2-1, with D perhaps TRBD1 or TRBD2 (5 bases each). The CDR3 loop is CASSLGEGTSYNEQFF. CDR3 in DNA: TGTGCCAGCAGTTTAGGTGAAGGGACCTCCTACAATGAGCAGTTCTTC.